These T cell receptor beta chains were read from a single sample in a study of cytomegalovirus exposure and HLA in healthy donors. Method: immunoSEQ multiplex PCR; TCRdb's copy keeps in-frame clones and lacks some. The data hold 95,000 to 150,000 clones, with about 73% observed a single time. The specimen was PBMCs. These receptors were taken from a woman under 40 in good health and CMV-seropositive. Both conserved end residues are part of each CDR3. D genes are given only for firm matches.

>TRBJ2-3|TRBD2|TRBV7-3
TGTGCCAGCAGCTCGGGACTAGCGGGGGGCTCTGGAGATACGCAGTATTTT
CASSSGLAGGSGDTQYF
>TRBJ2-7|TRBD1|TRBV7-2
TGTGCCAGCAGCTCCACAGGGGGCCGAGCCTACGAGCAGTACTTC
CASSSTGGRAYEQYF
>TRBJ1-5|TRBD1|TRBV2
TGTGCCAGCACCCCCGACAGGGCTAGCAATCAGCCCCAGCATTTT
CASTPDRASNQPQHF
>TRBJ2-2|TRBD2|TRBV29-1
TGCAGCGGGGGAGGGCCCACCGGGGAGCTGTTTTTT
CSGGGPTGELFF
>TRBJ1-1|NA|TRBV4-3
TGCGCCAGCAGCCAAGAATTATGGCAGGCAGGGAGGCCTGAAGCTTTCTTT
CASSQELWQAGRPEAFF
>TRBJ1-4|TRBD1|TRBV7-2
TGTGCCAGCAGCCAACTAGGGGGCGGTAATGAAAAACTGTTTTTT
CASSQLGGGNEKLFF
>TRBJ2-3|NA|TRBV5-4
TGTGCCAGCAGCCCAGGGACTGATACGCAGTATTTT
CASSPGTDTQYF
>TRBJ2-7|NA|TRBV6-6
TGTGCCAGCAGTTACTCGACACAGAAGACCTACGAGCAGTACTTC
CASSYSTQKTYEQYF
>TRBJ2-7|TRBD1|TRBV7-2
TGTGCCAGCAGCTCGGAGGGACAGGATAAAAGCTCCTACGAGCAGTACTTC
CASSSEGQDKSSYEQYF
>TRBJ2-7|TRBD1|TRBV7-6
TGTGCCAGCAGCTTAAACAGGGGCTCCTACGAGCAGTACTTC
CASSLNRGSYEQYF